This TCR beta chain stems from a study of cytomegalovirus exposure and HLA in healthy donors. About the research overall: Samples from HLA-typed donors yielded around 85 million unique TCRs in an early data release. Study-wide points: On later analysis, the bulk of CMV-associated TCR beta chains appeared to be HLA-restricted. Earlier analysis looked at TCR beta V segments, and most were productive about 90% or about 30% of the time. Several of the most significant clusters appeared, in a later analysis, to be linked to common viral pathogens.

About this clone itself: Its antigen is not known.

Trimming removed 3 bases from V and 4 bases from J; junction bases left unmatched: 6. This CDR3 region has 15 residues. Germline lookup yields CDR1 MDHEN and CDR2 SYDVKM. The study ran its PCR with 60 Vbeta and 13 Jbeta primers. Assay: immunoSEQ multiplex PCR; the TCRdb copy retains only in-frame clones and omits some. Of 200,000 to 250,000 clones in the sample, roughly 79% were seen once. The origin of this receptor is a woman between 40 and 55 years old in good health and CMV-seronegative. The sequencing sample was made of PBMCs. The V gene is TRBV28, the J gene TRBJ1-1, with 9 bases that match TRBD1. The CDR3 protein is CASSFTDRGTTEAFF. The CDR3 DNA is TGTGCCAGCAGTTTCACAGACAGGGGGACCACTGAAGCTTTCTTT.